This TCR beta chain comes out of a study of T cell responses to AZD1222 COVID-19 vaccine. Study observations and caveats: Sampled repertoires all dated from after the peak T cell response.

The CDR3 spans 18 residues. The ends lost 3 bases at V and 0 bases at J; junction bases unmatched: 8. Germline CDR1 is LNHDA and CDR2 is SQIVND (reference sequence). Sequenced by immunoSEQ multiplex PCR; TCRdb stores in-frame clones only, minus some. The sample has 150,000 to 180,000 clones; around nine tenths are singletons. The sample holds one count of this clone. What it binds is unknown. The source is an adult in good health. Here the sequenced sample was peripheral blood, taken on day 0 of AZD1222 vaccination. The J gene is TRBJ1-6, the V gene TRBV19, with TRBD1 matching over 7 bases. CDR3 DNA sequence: TGTGCCAGTAGTATTTACGGACAGGAGAGCTCCTATAATTCACCCCTCCACTTT. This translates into CASSIYGQESSYNSPLHF.